These 10 T cell receptor beta chains were sequenced from one sample in a study of early T cells in non-severe SARS-CoV-2 infection. Using its own MiXCR run on the 5' RACE reads, TCRdb lists one record per CDR3 protein. The table records about 56,000 distinct CDR3 sequences, about 11% of them present only once. Sample: whole blood. These receptors were obtained from an adult who was a healthcare worker with PCR-confirmed SARS-CoV-2 infection or an uninfected control (not recorded which).

This clonotype was observed at least ten times. This chain links TRBV19 with TRBJ1-5; 7 bases match TRBD1. The CDR3 spans 15 residues. The V gene's germline CDR1 is LNHDA and CDR2 SQIVND (reference sequence). Germline trimming cut 6 bases from V and 7 bases from J; bases unmatched to any gene: 12. In DNA, the CDR3 is TGTGCCAGTAGCCCCGGACGTACAGGGGAACAGCCCCAGCATTTT. Protein: CASSPGRTGEQPQHF.

This clonotype was picked up a small number of times. This rearrangement joins TRBV7-8 to TRBJ2-1, with 8 bases identical to TRBD2. CDR1 SGHVS and CDR2 FQNEAQ come from the germline V gene. V shed 5 bases, J shed 6 bases, and the junction held 9 bases outside the gene matches. This CDR3 has 15 amino acids. CDR3 DNA: TGTGCCAGCAGCGAAGGGGGACTAGTTGGCAATGAGCAGTTCTTC. This translates into CASSEGGLVGNEQFF. Looking up the rest from reference TRBV7-8 and TRBJ2-1 gives the full variable domain: GAGVSQSPRYKVAKRGQDVALRCDPISGHVSLFWYQQALGQGPEFLTYFQNEAQLDKSGLPSDRFFAERPEGSVSTLKIQRTQQEDSAVYLCASSEGGLVGNEQFFGPGTRLTVL.

The sample holds a few counts of this clonotype. The V gene is TRBV2, the J gene TRBJ2-1; weak D call: TRBD2 (6 bases). Germline CDR1 reads SNHLY; CDR2 reads FYNNEI. Trimming took 1 base from V and 3 from J, leaving 10 bases between them. This CDR3 is 15 amino acids long. CDR3 amino acids: CASSEGVTSYNEQFF. The CDR3, as DNA: TGTGCCAGCAGTGAAGGGGTGACTAGCTACAATGAGCAGTTCTTC.

This clonotype turned up a few times. The rearrangement joins TRBV10-3 to TRBJ2-1; 11 positions agree with TRBD2. The CDR3 has 15 amino acids. Germline CDR1 ENHRY, CDR2 SYGVKD. J lost 7 bases, V lost 5 bases, and 7 bases had no gene match. CDR3 in amino acids: CAISISLAGDNEQFF. The CDR3 region has the DNA TGTGCCATCAGTATCTCACTAGCGGGAGATAATGAGCAGTTCTTC.

This clonotype was picked up many times. The chain joins TRBV7-9 to TRBJ2-7; tentatively, D is TRBD2 (6 bases). From germline, CDR1 is SEHNR and CDR2 FQNEAQ (reference sequence). V gave up 5 bases and J gave up 5 bases, with 10 bases separating them. The CDR3 loop spans 12 amino acids. CDR3 bases: TGTGCCAGCAGCGGAGGGGAGGACGAGCAGTACTTC. Protein: CASSGGEDEQYF.

This clonotype occurred many times. The gene calls are TRBV5-1 and TRBJ1-1; D is ambiguous. V lost 2 bases to trimming and J lost 5 bases, with 16 bases between them. From germline, CDR1 is SGHRS and CDR2 YFSETQ. The CDR3 sequence is 15 residues long. CDR3 sequence reads: CASSFSTGARTEAFF. CDR3 DNA: TGCGCCAGCAGCTTCTCTACGGGAGCGAGGACTGAAGCTTTCTTT.

In its sample, this clonotype was seen a few times. The V gene is TRBV29-1, the J gene TRBJ2-5; TRBD2 might be the D (5 bases). Trimming shortened V by 7 bases and J by 5 bases, and 17 bases separated the two germline ends. The CDR3 covers 13 residues. The germline V gene has CDR1 SQVTM and CDR2 ANQGSEA. CDR3 loop: CSANTREQETQYF. In nucleotides, the CDR3 is TGCAGCGCCAACACTAGAGAGCAGGAGACCCAGTACTTC. Looking up the rest from reference TRBV29-1 and TRBJ2-5 gives the full variable domain: SAVISQKPSRDICQRGTSLTIQCQVDSQVTMMFWYRQQPGQSLTLIATANQGSEATYESGFVIDKFPISRPNLTFSTLTVSNMSPEDSSIYLCSANTREQETQYFGPGTRLLVL.

This clonotype was seen ten or more times. The rearrangement uses TRBV20-1 and TRBJ1-1; D is undetermined. Germline loops: CDR1 DFQATT, CDR2 SNEGSKA (reference sequence). This CDR3 is 13 amino acids long. The V end was cut by 0 bases, the J end by 2 bases, with 7 bases between. The CDR3 here is CSARDLPNTEAFF. Written as DNA, the CDR3 is TGCAGTGCTAGAGATCTCCCTAACACTGAAGCTTTCTTT.

The CDR3 sequence is CASSSITGGEAFF. CDR3 in DNA: TGTGCCAGCAGTTCTATTACGGGGGGGGAAGCTTTCTTT. The V gene is TRBV2, the J gene TRBJ1-1; D is perhaps TRBD1 (5 bases). Trimming removed 5 bases at V and 8 bases at J, with 15 bases between. The CDR3 totals 13 residues. Germline V gene sequence: CDR1 SNHLY, CDR2 FYNNEI.

This clonotype was counted ten times or more. The chain carries TRBV27 and TRBJ2-6, with a tentative D call TRBD1 (6 bases). From germline, CDR1 is MNHEY and CDR2 SMNVEV (reference sequence). The CDR3 runs 15 residues. V was clipped by 6 bases and J by 2 bases, with 11 bases between them. The CDR3 DNA follows: TGTGCCAGCAGGAATACAGGGACTGGGGCCAACGTCCTGACTTTC. Translated: CASRNTGTGANVLTF. Full variable domain (rest looked up from reference TRBV27 and TRBJ2-6): EAQVTQNPRYLITVTGKKLTVTCSQNMNHEYMSWYRQDPGLGLRQIYYSMNVEVTDKGDVPEGYKVSRKEKRNFPLILESPSPNQTSLYFCASRNTGTGANVLTFGAGSRLTVL.